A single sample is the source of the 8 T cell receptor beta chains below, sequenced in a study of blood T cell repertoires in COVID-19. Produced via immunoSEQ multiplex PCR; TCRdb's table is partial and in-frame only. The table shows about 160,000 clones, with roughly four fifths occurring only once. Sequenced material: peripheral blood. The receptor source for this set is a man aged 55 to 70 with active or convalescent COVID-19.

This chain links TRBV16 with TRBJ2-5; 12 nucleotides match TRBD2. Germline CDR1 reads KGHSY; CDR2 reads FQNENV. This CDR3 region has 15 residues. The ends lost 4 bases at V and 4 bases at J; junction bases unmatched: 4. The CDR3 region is CASSPTSGRRETQYF. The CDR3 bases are TGTGCCAGCAGCCCGACTAGCGGGAGACGAGAGACCCAGTACTTC.

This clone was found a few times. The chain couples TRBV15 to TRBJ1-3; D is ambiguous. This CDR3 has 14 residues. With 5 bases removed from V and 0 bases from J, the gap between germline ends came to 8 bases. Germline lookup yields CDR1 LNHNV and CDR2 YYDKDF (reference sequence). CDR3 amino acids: CATSELHSGNTIYF. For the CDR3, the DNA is TGTGCCACCAGCGAACTGCACTCTGGAAACACCATATATTTT. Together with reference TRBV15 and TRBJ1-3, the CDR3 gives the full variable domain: DAMVIQNPRYQVTQFGKPVTLSCSQTLNHNVMYWYQQKSSQAPKLLFHYYDKDFNNEADTPDNFQSRRPNTSFCFLDIRSPGLGDTAMYLCATSELHSGNTIYFGEGSWLTVV.

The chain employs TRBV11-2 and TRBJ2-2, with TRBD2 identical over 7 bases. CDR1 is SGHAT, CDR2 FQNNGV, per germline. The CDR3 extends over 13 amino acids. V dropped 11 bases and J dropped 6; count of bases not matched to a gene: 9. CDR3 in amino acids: CAVETGRAGELFF. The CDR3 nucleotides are TGTGCCGTTGAAACTGGGAGGGCCGGGGAGCTGTTTTTT.

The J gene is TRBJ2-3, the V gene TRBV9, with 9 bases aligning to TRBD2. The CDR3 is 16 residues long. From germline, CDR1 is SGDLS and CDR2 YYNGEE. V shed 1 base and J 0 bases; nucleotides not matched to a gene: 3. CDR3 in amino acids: CASSVRRGGSTDTQYF. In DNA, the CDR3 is TGTGCCAGCAGCGTACGGCGGGGGGGCAGCACAGATACGCAGTATTTT.

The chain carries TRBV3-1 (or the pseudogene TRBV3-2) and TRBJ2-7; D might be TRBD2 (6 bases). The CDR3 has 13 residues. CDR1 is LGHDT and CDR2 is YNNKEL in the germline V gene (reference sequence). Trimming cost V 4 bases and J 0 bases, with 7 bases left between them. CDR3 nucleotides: TGTGCCAGCAGCCCCGGGGGCTCCTACGAGCAGTACTTC. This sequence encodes CASSPGGSYEQYF.

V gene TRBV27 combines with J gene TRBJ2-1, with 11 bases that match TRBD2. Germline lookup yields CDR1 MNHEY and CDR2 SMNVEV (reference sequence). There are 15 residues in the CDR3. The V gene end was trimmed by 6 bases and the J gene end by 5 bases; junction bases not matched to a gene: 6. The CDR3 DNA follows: TGTGCCAGCAGCCAACTAGCGGGAGAAGACAATGAGCAGTTCTTC. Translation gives CASSQLAGEDNEQFF.

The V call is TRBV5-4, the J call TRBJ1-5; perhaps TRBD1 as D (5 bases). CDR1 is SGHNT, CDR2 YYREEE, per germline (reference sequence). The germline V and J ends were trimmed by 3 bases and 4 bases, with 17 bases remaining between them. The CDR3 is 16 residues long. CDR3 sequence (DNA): TGTGCCAGCAGCTCTGACGGACACAATGCAAATCAGCCCCAGCATTTT. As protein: CASSSDGHNANQPQHF.

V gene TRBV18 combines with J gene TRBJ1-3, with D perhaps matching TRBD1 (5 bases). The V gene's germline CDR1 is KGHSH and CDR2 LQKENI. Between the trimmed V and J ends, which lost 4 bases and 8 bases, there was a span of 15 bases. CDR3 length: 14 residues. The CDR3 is CASSRGGGEDTIYF. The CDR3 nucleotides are TGTGCCAGCTCACGGGGGGGAGGAGAAGACACCATATATTTT.